This passage covers 8 T cell receptor beta chains from one sample sequenced in a study of lymphopenia after photon versus proton radiotherapy. Using immunoSEQ multiplex PCR, the repertoire was profiled, and TCRdb retains in-frame clones only, with some absent. The table includes 20,000 to 25,000 clones, 85% detected once. Sequenced material: peripheral blood, taken from a patient treated with photon-based radiotherapy. The receptors derive from a man between 60 and 70 years old with pancreatic cancer.

This clone was detected only once. This chain connects TRBV12-5 to TRBJ1-2; tentative D call: TRBD1 (5 bases). Germline V gene data show CDR1 as LGHNT and CDR2 as FRNRAP. The CDR3 runs to 17 residues. The V and J ends lost 5 bases and 3 bases respectively, with 22 bases between them. CDR3 sequence (DNA): TGTGCTAGTGGTACAGGCCCTCAGGGTCGGAGCGACTATGGCTACACCTTC. As protein: CASGTGPQGRSDYGYTF.

V usage is TRBV7-9 and J usage is TRBJ2-7, with no clear D. V was clipped by 1 base and J by 3 bases, with 4 bases between them. CDR1 is SEHNR, CDR2 FQNEAQ, per germline (reference sequence). The CDR3 is 12 residues long. CDR3 region: CASSLELYEQYF. CDR3 coding DNA: TGTGCCAGCAGCTTAGAACTCTACGAGCAGTACTTC.

The J gene is TRBJ2-7, the V gene TRBV5-1; D is uncertain. With 7 bases removed from V and 5 bases from J, the gap between germline ends came to 10 bases. Per germline, CDR1 SGHRS and CDR2 YFSETQ. The CDR3 has 11 residues. The CDR3 nucleotides are TGCGCCAGCTCCTATAGCAACGAGCAGTACTTC. It encodes CASSYSNEQYF.

V and J are TRBV5-8 and TRBJ2-3; 8 positions match TRBD2. Germline loops: CDR1 SGHTS, CDR2 YDEGEE. Germline trimming cut 3 bases from V and 4 bases from J; bases unmatched to any gene: 1. The CDR3 is 13 amino acids. The CDR3 reads CASSWRGADTQYF. CDR3 nucleotide sequence: TGTGCCAGCAGCTGGCGGGGGGCAGATACGCAGTATTTT.

The rearrangement uses TRBV12-5 and TRBJ2-1; no clear D gene. In germline, CDR1 is LGHNT, CDR2 FRNRAP. There are 14 residues in the CDR3. The germline V and J ends were trimmed by 5 bases and 1 base, with 9 bases remaining between them. The CDR3 bases are TGTGCTAGTGGTGATGGAGTATCCTACAATGAGCAGTTCTTC. Translated, it gives CASGDGVSYNEQFF.

The chain combines TRBV29-1 with TRBJ2-1; the match to TRBD1 covers 8 bases. Looked up from germline, CDR1 is SQVTM and CDR2 is ANQGSEA. V lost 7 bases and J lost 0; bases outside the gene matches: 5. This CDR3 comprises 14 residues. The CDR3 region is CSGQGANSYNEQFF. In DNA, the CDR3 is TGCAGCGGGCAGGGGGCCAACTCCTACAATGAGCAGTTCTTC.

CDR3 sequence: CASSPGQLNTEAFF. In DNA, the CDR3 is TGTGCCAGCAGCCCGGGACAGCTGAACACTGAAGCTTTCTTT. The rearrangement joins TRBV9 to TRBJ1-1; TRBD1 agrees at 7 bases. CDR3 length: 14 amino acids. CDR1 is SGDLS, CDR2 YYNGEE, per germline. Trimming removed 4 bases from V and 0 bases from J; junction bases left unmatched: 3.

The rearrangement joins TRBV29-1 to TRBJ1-4; 7 positions match TRBD1. The junction had 5 bases not matched to a gene; V was cut back by 3 bases and J by 7 bases. The CDR3 extends over 13 amino acids. Germline V CDR1 and CDR2: SQVTM, ANQGSEA. CDR3 sequence (DNA): TGCAGCGTTGACAAGGGGGCGGGTGAAAAACTGTTTTTT. Translation gives CSVDKGAGEKLFF.